The rows below give T cell receptor beta chains drawn from one sample of a study of CD4+ T cells in melanoma. The assay was immunoSEQ multiplex PCR, and TCRdb's table has in-frame clones only and misses some. The sample has some 4,900 clones; roughly three fifths are singletons. Sequences were obtained from cells from a culture (not recorded whether cultured in vitro). The receptors here all came from a human donor with melanoma. The CDR3 runs from the conserved cysteine through the conserved F or W. D genes are given only for firm matches. Size values are once, few and many counts, or a class for expanded clones, and some rows have none.

>TRBV7-3|TRBD1|TRBJ2-1|16|few
CASSNRDRGGGNEQFF
TGTGCCAGCAGCAACCGGGACAGGGGCGGTGGCAATGAGCAGTTCTTC
>TRBV7-8|.|TRBJ2-7|14|.
CASSLGPGWNEQYF
TGTGCCAGCAGCTTAGGACCAGGGTGGAACGAGCAGTACTTC
>TRBV7-9|.|TRBJ1-4|15|once
CASSLAEGSNEKLFF
TGTGCCAGCAGCTTAGCTGAGGGCTCCAATGAAAAACTGTTTTTT
>TRBV29-1|.|TRBJ2-7|13|.
CSVEGDGPYEQYF
TGCAGCGTTGAAGGGGACGGACCCTACGAGCAGTACTTC
>TRBV27|.|TRBJ2-5|14|.
CASSLLGARETQYF
TGTGCCAGCAGTTTATTGGGGGCGAGGGAGACCCAGTACTTC
>TRBV6-5|.|TRBJ1-5|15|.
CASSPTWGSNQPQHF
TGTGCCAGCAGCCCCACCTGGGGAAGCAATCAGCCCCAGCATTTT
>TRBV9|.|TRBJ1-5|15|.
CASSVDGLGDQPQHF
TGTGCCAGCAGCGTAGATGGTTTAGGCGATCAGCCCCAGCATTTT
>TRBV27|.|TRBJ1-2|11|.
CATATPGGYTF
TGTGCCACCGCTACCCCTGGGGGCTACACCTTC
>TRBV5-1|.|TRBJ1-1|13|.
CASSLVGERKAFF
TGCGCCAGCAGCTTGGTAGGAGAGCGGAAAGCTTTCTTT
>TRBV10-3|TRBD2|TRBJ2-7|15|once
CAISETSGFSYEQYF
TGTGCCATCAGTGAAACTAGCGGATTCTCCTACGAGCAGTACTTC
>TRBV4-2|.|TRBJ1-5|12|.
CASSQGNQPQHF
TGTGCCAGCAGCCAAGGTAATCAGCCCCAGCATTTT
>TRBV5-1|.|TRBJ2-7|15|few
CASSLEGTTSYEQYF
TGCGCCAGCAGCTTGGAAGGGACGACCTCCTACGAGCAGTACTTC
>TRBV19|TRBD2|TRBJ2-7|13|.
CASSRTSSYEQYF
TGTGCCAGTAGCAGGACTAGCTCCTACGAGCAGTACTTC
>TRBV6-5|.|TRBJ1-5|14|medium-sized
CASRQGAGNQPQHF
TGTGCCAGCAGACAGGGTGCAGGCAATCAGCCCCAGCATTTT
>TRBV7-7|TRBD2|TRBJ2-1|15|.
CASSLGRGDYNEQFF
TGTGCTAGCAGCTTAGGGCGGGGGGACTACAATGAGCAGTTCTTC
>TRBV9|TRBD1|TRBJ1-2|16|.
CASSVSRQGSRGSYTF
TGTGCCAGCAGCGTTAGCCGACAGGGCTCGCGGGGTAGCTACACCTTC
>TRBV9|TRBD2|TRBJ2-1|15|.
CASSPSGGDNNEQFF
TGTGCCAGCAGCCCCAGCGGGGGGGATAACAATGAGCAGTTCTTC